This entry describes one T cell receptor (beta chain). This clonotype was recorded a few times. It lacks a known antigen. Base qualities are not recorded, but no much larger clone differs from it by a single base. This entry is derived from a study of glioma-infiltrating T cells (dated by TCRdb to the mid-2010s). Regarding the complete study: The low-grade gliomas were WHO grade II oligodendrogliomas or astrocytomas, while the glioblastomas were WHO grade IV tumors sampled at initial diagnosis rather than at recurrent diagnosis. Before surgery, glioma patients were given dexamethasone for six or fewer days. For blood libraries, the target was 4.5- to 10-fold sequencing coverage of about 990,000 peripheral T cells. The study sequenced TCR alpha- and beta-chain repertoires from glioma tissue, from non-neoplastic brain tissue and from matched peripheral blood mononuclear cells. To measure how far tissue and blood T-cell populations diverged, each tissue-infiltrating repertoire was compared against the peripheral blood repertoire of the same patient. Three low-grade glioma patients, several primary glioblastoma patients, and three non-glioma patients who contributed non-neoplastic brain tissue made up the paired cohort. Broader findings and caveats from the paper: In non-neoplastic patients, VJ-independent divergence between tissue and blood fell below expectation, whereas in all gliomas, and especially in low-grade gliomas, the divergence rose above expectation. Only a very small number of CDR3 sequences turned up in both tissue and blood, a result put down to high CDR3 diversity combined with limited sampling. Small numbers underpinned the group comparisons: about eight glioblastoma patients, three low-grade glioma patients and three non-neoplastic patients. Patients with low tissue-blood divergence were marked by a signature set of shared blood CDR3 motifs, and this signature set was depleted in highly divergent patients.

The CDR3 runs 17 amino acids, cysteine and phenylalanine included. Of all the DNA, just the CDR3 is kept, 51 bases in frame from base 1. The germline V gene (reference sequence) provides CDR1 DFQATT and CDR2 SNEGSKA. Deletion took 4 bases off V and 1 base off J, with a span of 20 bases between the germline ends. Immediately after resection, surgical brain or tumor specimens were cryofrozen in liquid nitrogen, and peripheral blood cells were collected at the same time. The iRepertoire nested amplicon-rescue multiplex PCR (arm-PCR) platform was used to amplify TCR alpha and beta CDR3 regions from RNA. The input for one-step reverse transcription and amplification was about 85-400 ng of tissue mRNA or PBMC total RNA. Following bead purification, Illumina adapters were added by a secondary multiplex PCR, and the libraries were gel-purified between 200 and 400 bp. Libraries carried internal 6-nucleotide barcodes used for demultiplexing. Sequencing of the libraries was done on an Illumina MiSeq using 2x220 or 2x250 nucleotide paired-end reads. The original pipeline was this. Paired reads were merged using FLASH 1.2.11 and were aligned to the GRCh37 human genome using BWA-MEM, after which TRA and TRB reads were extracted. V and J assignment used an IMGT-derived reference of cassette sequences and CDR3 motifs that included pseudogenes. Three-frame translation of reads was performed, and productive CDR3s were defined as those with a C...FGXG motif and no stop codons. Unique combinations of V-J cassette pair and CDR3 amino acid sequence were defined as clonotypes. Filtering of reads was based on Hamming distance, with the threshold set by the sequence error rate of each sample in mapped regions. Through fastp at Q25 and MiXCR, TCRdb rebuilt clones from the public reads, retaining in-frame beta chains. Each entry is one CDR3 protein sequence, shown with its most common DNA and genes. Clone size and V and J calls follow TCRdb, not the original study. This sample lists 400,000 or so distinct CDR3 sequences; roughly 41% were detected once. The biggest ten clones account for 12% of the sample.

The receptor's source is a human donor with low-grade glioma or glioblastoma, undergoing nonglioma brain surgery, or in good health (not recorded which). What was sequenced was glioma tissue, nonneoplastic brain tissue, or PBMCs (not recorded which). The sequence is built from TRBV20-1 and TRBJ2-1; the best D guess is TRBD2, with 6 bases matching. The CDR3 protein: CSAISGTQGASYNEQFF. The sequenced DNA is TGCAGTGCTATATCCGGGACTCAAGGGGCATCCTACAATGAGCAGTTCTTC.